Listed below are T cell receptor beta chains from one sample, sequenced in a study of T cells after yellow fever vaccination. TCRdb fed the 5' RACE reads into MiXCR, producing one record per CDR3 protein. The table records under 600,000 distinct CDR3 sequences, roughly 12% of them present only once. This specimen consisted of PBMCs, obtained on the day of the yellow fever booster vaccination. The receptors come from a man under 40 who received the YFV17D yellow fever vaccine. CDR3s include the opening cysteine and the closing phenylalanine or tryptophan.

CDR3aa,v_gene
CASSAMAGQRTDTQYF,TRBV9
CASSQAPGDQETQYF,TRBV4-1
CASSNTGEQYF,TRBV6-5
CASSSYTGSEQYF,TRBV12-3/TRBV12-4
CASSPRGVVRWNEQFF,TRBV6-1
CSARDLSNYNEQFF,TRBV20-1
CASSLIPSGGLETQYF,TRBV27
CASSIEGPGANVLTF,TRBV5-1
CSARGSWVEKNTEAFF,TRBV20-1
CSARVLSPHEQYF,TRBV20-1
CASSEGTAYEQYF,TRBV25-1
CASSLEEAPIVAKNIQYF,TRBV7-8
CASSLGRDSRTQYF,TRBV7-9
CASSDTGPFYEQYF,TRBV12-3/TRBV12-4
CASSQPEGEQFF,TRBV5-1
CASIGTGGAGETQYF,TRBV28
CASSQARYGGDEQYF,TRBV4-3
CASSYSSRAGPTYEQYF,TRBV6-5
CASSLRDRGGNEQFF,TRBV6-1